Following are 25 T cell receptor beta chains from one sample sequenced in a study of T cell repertoires in cytomegalovirus infection. These TCRs are of unknown antigen specificity. TCRdb reanalysed the reads using MiXCR and keeps one entry per CDR3 protein. The table has about 47,000 distinct CDR3 sequences, approximately 20% seen once. The sequencing here drew on CD8+ T cells from cultured PBMCs, taken from culture after CMV antigen stimulation. These TCRs come from a human donor in good health (CMV status not recorded). Some clones in this sample may be carry-over from other donors' samples.

This clonotype was observed many times. The rearrangement joins TRBV7-9 to TRBJ1-2; possible D gene TRBD1, 5 bases. CDR3 length: 15 residues. Trimming pared 0 bases from V and 2 bases from J, leaving 10 bases between. Germline V gene sequence: CDR1 SEHNR, CDR2 FQNEAQ (reference sequence). CDR3 in amino acids: CASSLAGRRNYGYTF. CDR3 DNA sequence: TGTGCCAGCAGCTTAGCGGGACGGAGGAACTATGGCTACACCTTC. Combining the CDR3 with reference TRBV7-9 and TRBJ1-2 gives the whole variable domain DTGVSQNPRHKITKRGQNVTFRCDPISEHNRLYWYRQTLGQGPEFLTYFQNEAQLEKSRLLSDRFSAERPKGSFSTLEIQRTEQGDSAMYLCASSLAGRRNYGYTFGSGTRLTVV.

The V gene is TRBV7-9, the J gene TRBJ2-1, with TRBD1 matching over 10 bases. The CDR3 is 15 amino acids. With V trimmed by 3 bases and J by 8 bases, 7 bases remained unmatched. Germline V gene sequence: CDR1 SEHNR, CDR2 FQNEAQ (reference sequence). CDR3 nucleotides: TGTGCCAGCAGCTTTCCGGGACAGGGGATCCATGAGCAGTTCTTC. This gives the protein CASSFPGQGIHEQFF. Drawing the rest from reference TRBV7-9 and TRBJ2-1, the complete variable domain is DTGVSQNPRHKITKRGQNVTFRCDPISEHNRLYWYRQTLGQGPEFLTYFQNEAQLEKSRLLSDRFSAERPKGSFSTLEIQRTEQGDSAMYLCASSFPGQGIHEQFFGPGTRLTVL.

This clonotype was seen many times. The rearrangement uses TRBV7-6 and TRBJ2-1; a weak D match, TRBD2 (6 bases). Trimming left V 5 bases short and J 6 bases short, with 14 bases between. The CDR3 contains 14 residues. Germline CDR1 and CDR2: SGHVS and FNYEAQ. CDR3 loop: CASSPSYGGNEQFF. The CDR3 coding sequence is TGTGCCAGCAGCCCCAGTTACGGGGGCAATGAGCAGTTCTTC. Full variable domain (rest looked up from reference TRBV7-6 and TRBJ2-1): GAGVSQSPRYKVTKRGQDVALRCDPISGHVSLYWYRQALGQGPEFLTYFNYEAQQDKSGLPNDRFSAERPEGSISTLTIQRTEQRDSAMYRCASSPSYGGNEQFFGPGTRLTVL.

There are a few counts of this clonotype. The rearrangement joins TRBV7-8 to TRBJ2-7; D possibly corresponds to TRBD1 (5 bases). Trimming pared 6 bases from V and 0 bases from J, leaving 9 bases between. From germline, CDR1 is SGHVS and CDR2 FQNEAQ. The CDR3 is 13 amino acids. In nucleotides, the CDR3 is TGTGCCAGCAGGCCGGACACCTCCTACGAGCAGTACTTC. Its protein is CASRPDTSYEQYF.

J is TRBJ1-5 and V is TRBV7-9; 8 positions match TRBD1. The CDR3 is 15 amino acids. The germline CDR1 and CDR2 sequences are SEHNR and FQNEAQ (reference sequence). V lost 4 bases, J lost 3 bases, and 5 bases stayed unmatched. CDR3 residues: CASSSDREYNQPQHF. The CDR3 region has the DNA TGTGCCAGCAGCTCGGACAGGGAGTACAATCAGCCCCAGCATTTT.

The J gene is TRBJ2-5, the V gene TRBV9, with 7 positions matching TRBD2. The CDR3 is made up of 16 amino acids. Trimming cost V 0 bases and J 2 bases; bases outside gene matches: 7. CDR1 is SGDLS, CDR2 YYNGEE, per germline. The CDR3, as DNA: TGTGCCAGCAGCGTAGTTCCTAGCGGAACACAAGAGACCCAGTACTTC. Amino acids: CASSVVPSGTQETQYF.

The chain joins TRBV6-2 or TRBV6-3 to TRBJ2-1; D gene unclear. In germline, CDR1 is MNHEY, CDR2 SVGEGT. V gave up 6 bases and J gave up 9 bases, with 9 bases separating them. CDR3 size: 11 residues. CDR3 nucleotide sequence: TGTGCCAGCAGATCCCCACCTGAGCAGTTCTTC. It specifies CASRSPPEQFF.

This clonotype was seen only a few times. V gene TRBV24-1 combines with J gene TRBJ2-1, with D tentatively TRBD1 or TRBD2 (6 bases each). Trimming pared 1 base from V and 8 bases from J, leaving 11 bases between. Germline V lookup: CDR1 KGHDR, CDR2 SFDVKD. CDR3 length equals 14 residues. The CDR3 DNA reads as TGTGCCACCAGTGATTTAAGGGGGGCCGATGAGCAGTTCTTC. Amino acids: CATSDLRGADEQFF.

This chain uses TRBV30 with TRBJ1-1; 10 positions agree with TRBD1. This CDR3 is built from 13 residues. From germline, CDR1 is GTSNPN and CDR2 SVGIG (reference sequence). V was pared by 6 bases and J by 7 bases, with 8 bases of the junction left unmatched. Here the CDR3 DNA reads TGTGCCTGCGACTTTGGACAGGGGGGTGAAGCTTTCTTT. Translated: CACDFGQGGEAFF.

This clonotype occurred many times. This chain uses TRBV7-2 with TRBJ1-2; D unresolved. CDR1 and CDR2 (germline): SGHTA, FQGNSA. V gave up 1 base and J gave up 8 bases, with 11 bases separating them. This CDR3 has 13 residues. The CDR3 loop reads CASSLGIDGGYTF. CDR3 nucleotides: TGTGCCAGCAGCTTAGGAATCGATGGCGGCTACACCTTC.

This clonotype was counted between two and nine times. The chain employs TRBV6-5 and TRBJ2-1; 10 positions match TRBD2. Unmatched junction bases numbered 14, after V lost 10 bases and J lost 8 bases. This CDR3 is built from 15 residues. Germline CDR1 reads MNHEY; CDR2 reads SVGAGI. The CDR3 is CAIYTSGELPHEQFF. The CDR3 nucleotides are TGTGCCATCTACACTAGCGGGGAGTTACCCCATGAGCAGTTCTTC.

The rearrangement links TRBV9 to TRBJ2-3; D might be TRBD2 (7 bases). Trimming pared 6 bases from V and 2 bases from J, leaving 25 bases between. The CDR3 totals 18 residues. Germline V CDR1 and CDR2: SGDLS, YYNGEE. Written as DNA, the CDR3 is TGTGCCAGCACAAAGGGGGGGGGGGGCAATTTTCTCACAGATACGCAGTATTTT. It codes for CASTKGGGGNFLTDTQYF.

This clonotype appeared a few times. V usage is TRBV7-2 and J usage is TRBJ2-5, with 8 bases aligning to TRBD2. The V gene's germline CDR1 is SGHTA and CDR2 FQGNSA. Trimming at V came to 5 bases and at J to 5 bases, leaving 1 base not matched to a gene. This CDR3 region has 12 residues. CDR3 coding DNA: TGTGCCAGCAGCCCTAGCGGGGAGACCCAGTACTTC. Translating it yields CASSPSGETQYF.

The rearrangement joins TRBV20-1 to TRBJ1-6; TRBD1 is a possible D gene (6 bases). V shed 1 base and J shed 0 bases, with 16 bases lying between them. Looked up from germline, CDR1 is DFQATT and CDR2 is SNEGSKA (reference sequence). This CDR3 is 18 amino acids long. The DNA of the CDR3 is TGCAGTGCTAGAGCAAACCGACAGGCGAGCTCCTATAATTCACCCCTCCACTTT. Protein: CSARANRQASSYNSPLHF.

Concerning this clonotype itself: At one boundary the junction diverges from the germline segment, which might be a read error. This rearrangement joins TRBV4-3 to TRBJ2-3; perhaps TRBD1 as D (6 bases). The CDR3 has 17 amino acids. Germline V gene data show CDR1 as LGHNA and CDR2 as YSLEER. The CDR3 reads CASSQGAGVSGTNTQYF. Here the CDR3 DNA reads TGCGCCAGCAGCCAAGGCGCAGGGGTCTCGGGCACAAATACGCAGTATTTT.

This CDR3 reads CASSPRTGVYEQFF. DNA for the CDR3: TGTGCCAGCAGTCCGCGGACAGGGGTTTATGAGCAGTTCTTC. The V and J genes are TRBV12-3 or TRBV12-4 and TRBJ2-1; 9 nucleotides line up with TRBD1. This CDR3 has 14 amino acids. With V trimmed by 5 bases and J by 8 bases, 7 bases remained unmatched.

In its sample, this clonotype was seen many times. The chain has TRBV27 and TRBJ1-3; D uncertain. V was trimmed by 6 bases and J by 0 bases, leaving 9 bases between them. Germline CDR1 and CDR2: MNHEY and SMNVEV (reference sequence). The CDR3 contains 14 residues. CDR3 DNA: TGTGCCAGCAGCGACGGGATCTCTGGAAACACCATATATTTT. This encodes CASSDGISGNTIYF.

This clonotype was counted ten times or more. The rearrangement joins TRBV7-9 to TRBJ2-3; possibly TRBD1 for D (5 bases). The V and J ends lost 3 bases and 2 bases respectively, with 24 bases between them. This CDR3 comprises 19 residues. Per germline, CDR1 SEHNR and CDR2 FQNEAQ (reference sequence). This CDR3 reads CASSFPPLGQLKDTDTQYF. The CDR3 coding sequence is TGTGCCAGCAGCTTCCCCCCTTTAGGACAACTAAAAGACACAGATACGCAGTATTTT.

The rearrangement joins TRBV27 to TRBJ1-5; D might be TRBD1 (6 bases). Trimming removed 5 bases at V and 6 bases at J, with 14 bases between. The CDR3 runs to 14 residues. Germline lookup yields CDR1 MNHEY and CDR2 SMNVEV (reference sequence). The CDR3 region is CASSLTGQSQPQHF. CDR3 nucleotide sequence: TGTGCCAGCAGTCTTACAGGGCAGTCTCAGCCCCAGCATTTT.

This clonotype occurred many times. The rearrangement links TRBV2 to TRBJ1-6; the D gene is possibly TRBD1 (6 bases). CDR3 length: 16 residues. V gave up 4 bases and J gave up 4 bases, with 14 bases separating them. The V gene's germline CDR1 is SNHLY and CDR2 FYNNEI. CDR3 region: CASSGGRDNYNSPLHF. CDR3 nucleotides: TGTGCCAGCAGTGGGGGGCGGGACAATTATAATTCACCCCTCCACTTT.

The rearrangement uses TRBV2 and TRBJ2-7, with 8 bases fitting TRBD1. The V and J ends lost 3 bases and 4 bases, in that order; junction bases with no gene match: 11. This CDR3 region has 16 residues. Germline V gives CDR1 SNHLY, CDR2 FYNNEI. The CDR3 nucleotides read TGTGCCAGCAGTGATCCCAGGACAGGGCTGAAGTACGAGCAGTACTTC. Translated, it gives CASSDPRTGLKYEQYF.

This clonotype has more than one count but fewer than ten. This sequence joins TRBV19 and TRBJ2-6, with a weak D call TRBD1 (5 bases). Trimming pared 4 bases from V and 0 bases from J, leaving 10 bases between. The CDR3 runs 16 residues. CDR1 and CDR2 from the germline V gene are LNHDA and SQIVND (reference sequence). DNA for the CDR3: TGTGCCAGTAGTACAAGACAGACCTCTGGGGCCAACGTCCTGACTTTC. This codes for CASSTRQTSGANVLTF. The variable domain in full, with the rest retrieved from reference TRBV19 and TRBJ2-6, is DGGITQSPKYLFRKEGQNVTLSCEQNLNHDAMYWYRQDPGQGLRLIYYSQIVNDFQKGDIAEGYSVSREKKESFPLTVTSAQKNPTAFYLCASSTRQTSGANVLTFGAGSRLTVL.

The sample holds many counts of this clonotype. In DNA, the CDR3 is TGCAGTGTTCCGGTATCCGGGATTATCGACTATGGCTACACCTTC. It specifies CSVPVSGIIDYGYTF. This chain connects TRBV20-1 to TRBJ1-2; no clear D. Trimming shortened V by 7 bases and J by 3 bases, and 21 bases separated the two germline ends. The CDR3 has 15 amino acids. Germline assignment: CDR1 DFQATT and CDR2 SNEGSKA (reference sequence).

V and J are TRBV7-9 and TRBJ2-1; D tentatively fits TRBD1 or TRBD2 (5 bases each). The CDR3 is 12 amino acids. The germline V gene has CDR1 SEHNR and CDR2 FQNEAQ (reference sequence). V was clipped by 5 bases and J by 12 bases, with 14 bases between them. CDR3 in amino acids: CASSTGTVWQFF. CDR3 in DNA: TGTGCCAGCAGCACCGGGACGGTCTGGCAGTTCTTC.

This clonotype was seen repeatedly, ten times or more. V gene TRBV28 combines with J gene TRBJ1-5; 9 bases fit TRBD1. V was pared by 1 base and J by 8 bases, with 15 bases of the junction left unmatched. The CDR3 totals 18 residues. The germline CDR1 and CDR2 sequences are MDHEN and SYDVKM. CDR3 bases: TGTGCCAGCAGTTTATCCTCCGGGACAGGGTCGGGAGTAAAGCCCCAGCATTTT. As protein: CASSLSSGTGSGVKPQHF.